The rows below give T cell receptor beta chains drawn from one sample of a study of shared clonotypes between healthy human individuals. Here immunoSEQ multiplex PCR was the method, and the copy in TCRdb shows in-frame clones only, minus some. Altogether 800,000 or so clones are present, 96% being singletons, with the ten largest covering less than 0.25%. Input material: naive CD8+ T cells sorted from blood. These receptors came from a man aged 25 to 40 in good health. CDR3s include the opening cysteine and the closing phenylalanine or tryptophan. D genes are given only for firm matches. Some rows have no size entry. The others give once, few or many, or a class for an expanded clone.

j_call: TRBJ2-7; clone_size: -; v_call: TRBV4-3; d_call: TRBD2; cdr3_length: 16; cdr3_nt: TGCGCCAGCAGCTTGAGACTAGCAGAAGTACCATACGAGCAGTACTTC; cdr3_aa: CASSLRLAEVPYEQYF
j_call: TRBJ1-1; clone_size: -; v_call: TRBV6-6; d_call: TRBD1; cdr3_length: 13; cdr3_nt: TGTGCCAGCAGTTACCTGGGACAGAGTGAAGCTTTCTTT; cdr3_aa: CASSYLGQSEAFF
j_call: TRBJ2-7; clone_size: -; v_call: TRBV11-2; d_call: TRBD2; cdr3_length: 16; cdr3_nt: TGTGCCAGCAGCGTTGGCTTGGCGGGAGGTTTCTACGAGCAGTACTTC; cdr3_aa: CASSVGLAGGFYEQYF
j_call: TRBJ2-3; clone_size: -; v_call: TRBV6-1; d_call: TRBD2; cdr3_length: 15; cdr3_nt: TGTGCCAGCAGACCGACTAGCGGGAGGTCAGATACGCAGTATTTT; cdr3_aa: CASRPTSGRSDTQYF
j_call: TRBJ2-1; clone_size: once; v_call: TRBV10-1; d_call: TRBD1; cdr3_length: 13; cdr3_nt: TGCGCCAGCAGTGGAGACAGGGAACTCGTCCAGTTCTTC; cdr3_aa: CASSGDRELVQFF
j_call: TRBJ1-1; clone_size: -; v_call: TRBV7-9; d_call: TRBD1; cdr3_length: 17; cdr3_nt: TGTGCCAGCAGCCCTAAGGGACAGGGGGCTAAAGACACTGAAGCTTTCTTT; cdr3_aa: CASSPKGQGAKDTEAFF
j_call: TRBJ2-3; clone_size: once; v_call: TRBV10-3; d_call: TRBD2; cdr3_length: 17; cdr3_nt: TGTGCCATCAGTGGGACTAGCGGGAGCTCTAGCACAGATACGCAGTATTTT; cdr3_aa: CAISGTSGSSSTDTQYF
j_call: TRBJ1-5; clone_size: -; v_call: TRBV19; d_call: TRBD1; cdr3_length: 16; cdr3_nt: TGTGCCAGTAGTATTGCTGGACAGGGCCCTAATCAGCCCCAGCATTTT; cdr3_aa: CASSIAGQGPNQPQHF
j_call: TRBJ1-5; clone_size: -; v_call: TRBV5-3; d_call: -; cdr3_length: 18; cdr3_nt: TGTGCCAGAAGACAGAGACCGGGGCCCCAGAATAGCAATCAGCCCCAGCATTTT; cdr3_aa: CARRQRPGPQNSNQPQHF
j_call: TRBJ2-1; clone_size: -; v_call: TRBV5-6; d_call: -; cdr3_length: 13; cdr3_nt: TGTGCCAGCAGCTTGCGCTCTGGGCGTGAGCAGTTCTTC; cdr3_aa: CASSLRSGREQFF
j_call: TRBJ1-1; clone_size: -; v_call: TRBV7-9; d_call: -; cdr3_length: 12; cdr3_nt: TGTGCCAGCAGCCCCACGAGAGCCGAAGCTTTCTTT; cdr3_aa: CASSPTRAEAFF
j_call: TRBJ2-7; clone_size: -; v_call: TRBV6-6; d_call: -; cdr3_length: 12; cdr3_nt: TGTGCCAGCAGTTATACGTCCTACGAGCAGTACTTC; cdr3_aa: CASSYTSYEQYF
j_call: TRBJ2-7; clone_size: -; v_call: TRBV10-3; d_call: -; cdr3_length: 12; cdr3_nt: TGTGCCATAGGACAGCAAGACTACGAGCAGTACTTC; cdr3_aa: CAIGQQDYEQYF
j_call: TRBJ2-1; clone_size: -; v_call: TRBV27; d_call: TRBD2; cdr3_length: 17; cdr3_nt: TGTGCCAGCAGTTACCCCGCCGGGACTAGCGGGAGGTATGAGCAGTTCTTC; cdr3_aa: CASSYPAGTSGRYEQFF
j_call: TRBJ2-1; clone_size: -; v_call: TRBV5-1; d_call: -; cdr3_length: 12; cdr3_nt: TGCGCCAGCAGCTTGGTGTTTGGCGAGCAGTTCTTC; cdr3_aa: CASSLVFGEQFF
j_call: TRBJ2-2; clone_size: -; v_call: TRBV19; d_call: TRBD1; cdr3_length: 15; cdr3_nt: TGTGCCAGTGGCTGGACAGGTGGGGCCGGCGGGGAGCTGTTTTTT; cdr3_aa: CASGWTGGAGGELFF
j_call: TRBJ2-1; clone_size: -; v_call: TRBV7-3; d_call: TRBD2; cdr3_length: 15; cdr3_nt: TGTGCCAGCAGTCCCCTAGCGGGAGCTTACAATGAGCAGTTCTTC; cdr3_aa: CASSPLAGAYNEQFF
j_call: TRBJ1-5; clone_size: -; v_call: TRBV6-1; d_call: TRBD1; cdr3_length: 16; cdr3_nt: TGTGCCAGCAGTGAATGGGACAGGGGGTCCAATCAGCCCCAGCATTTT; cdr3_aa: CASSEWDRGSNQPQHF
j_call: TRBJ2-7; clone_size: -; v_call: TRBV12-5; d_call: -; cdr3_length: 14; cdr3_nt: TGTGCTAGTTCCGCTCCGGGCCTCTCCTACGAGCAGTACTTC; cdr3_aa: CASSAPGLSYEQYF
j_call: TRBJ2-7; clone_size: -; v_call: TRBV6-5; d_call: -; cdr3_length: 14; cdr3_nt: TGTGCCAGCAGTTGGAACCTGGGGGGCTACGAGCAGTACTTC; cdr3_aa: CASSWNLGGYEQYF
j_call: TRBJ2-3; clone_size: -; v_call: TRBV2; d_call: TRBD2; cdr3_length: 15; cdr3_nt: TGTGCCAGCATCACCACCGGGGAGGGCCTATCTACGCAGTATTTT; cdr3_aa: CASITTGEGLSTQYF
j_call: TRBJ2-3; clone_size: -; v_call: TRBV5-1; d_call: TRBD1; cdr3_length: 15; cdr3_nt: TGCGCCAGCTTCTCGGGACAGACTTACACAGATACGCAGTATTTT; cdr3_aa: CASFSGQTYTDTQYF
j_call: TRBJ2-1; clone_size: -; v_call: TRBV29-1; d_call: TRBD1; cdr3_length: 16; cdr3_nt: TGCAGCGTTGAAGGGGGACAGGGGGCTATTTACAATGAGCAGTTCTTC; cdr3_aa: CSVEGGQGAIYNEQFF
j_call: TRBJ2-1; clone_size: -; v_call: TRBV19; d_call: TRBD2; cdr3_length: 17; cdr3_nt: TGTGCCAGTAGTATAGTCCTAGCGGGACCCTCCTACAATGAGCAGTTCTTC; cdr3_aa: CASSIVLAGPSYNEQFF
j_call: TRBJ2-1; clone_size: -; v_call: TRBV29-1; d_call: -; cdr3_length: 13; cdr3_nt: TGCAGCGTTGTAGCCCCAACCTACAATGAGCAGTTCTTC; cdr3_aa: CSVVAPTYNEQFF
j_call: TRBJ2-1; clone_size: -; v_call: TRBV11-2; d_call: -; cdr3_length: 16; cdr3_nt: TGTGCCAGCAGCTTAGGCCCAGGGGAATTATACAATGAGCAGTTCTTC; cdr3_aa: CASSLGPGELYNEQFF